Listed here is a single T cell receptor (beta chain). What it recognizes is unknown. Generated by immunoSEQ multiplex PCR, the TCRdb table keeps only in-frame clones and is missing some. Among 130,000 or so clones listed, about 90% were seen once. The data were taken from a study of cytomegalovirus exposure and HLA in healthy donors. Regarding the study as a whole: Confirmation was obtained in vitro that a few CMV-associated chains are specific for CMV antigens. Researchers counted about 150 TCR beta chains as cytomegalovirus-associated. That first-cohort TCR clusters tended to co-occur in the roughly 120 validation repertoires was found in a later analysis. Most TCR sequences were rare, but some public TCRs occurred in many donors.

Trimming shortened V by 2 bases and J by 2 bases, and 11 bases separated the two germline ends. The CDR3 consists of 15 residues. Germline V gene lookup returns CDR1 MRHNA and CDR2 SNTAGT. The sequenced sample was PBMCs. The receptor was derived from a man aged 25-40 years in good health and CMV-seronegative. The J gene is TRBJ2-3, the V gene TRBV6-4; no clear D. The CDR3 DNA reads TGTGCCAGCAGTGACGGAGTCAGTTCCACAGATACGCAGTATTTT. Translated: CASSDGVSSTDTQYF.